These T cell receptor beta chains were read from a single sample in a study of cytomegalovirus exposure and HLA in healthy donors. Clones were read by immunoSEQ multiplex PCR, and TCRdb kept only the in-frame ones, dropping some. The sample holds 120,000 or so clones, about four fifths seen once. What was sequenced was PBMCs. These receptors were collected from a man aged 18 to 30 in good health and CMV-seronegative. CDR3s include the opening cysteine and the closing phenylalanine or tryptophan. A D gene is named only where the DNA matches it firmly. The size field is filled for only some rows; it gives once, few, many or a size class.

TGTGCCAGCAGGGACAGGGAGAACACCGGGGAGCTGTTTTTT CASRDRENTGELFF TRBV2 14 TRBJ2-2 TRBD1 few
TGTGCCAGTAGTGGGGGGCGGGGGCCTATCAATCAGCCCCAGCATTTT CASSGGRGPINQPQHF TRBV19 16 TRBJ1-5 - -
TGTGCCAGCAGCTTAGGGACAGGAAGGAACTATGGCTACACCTTC CASSLGTGRNYGYTF TRBV7-9 15 TRBJ1-2 TRBD1 -
TGTGCCAGCAGCTTAGACCAGGGGGCTAGGACTGAAGCCTTCTTT CASSLDQGARTEAFF TRBV7-9 15 TRBJ1-1 TRBD1 -
TGTGCCAGCAGCTTAGGACAGGGGGCCCATGGCTACACCTTC CASSLGQGAHGYTF TRBV7-6 14 TRBJ1-2 TRBD1 few
TGTGCCAGCAGCTTCGAGGTCTTC CASSFEVF TRBV7-2 8 TRBJ2-1 - -
TGTGCCAGCAGCTTGGAAGTGCGGGGGAACACTGAAGCTTTCTTT CASSLEVRGNTEAFF TRBV5-6 15 TRBJ1-1 - few
TGCGCCAGCAGCCCAACAGGGAACACTGAAGCTTTCTTT CASSPTGNTEAFF TRBV5-1 13 TRBJ1-1 - -
TGTGCCAGCAGTTTAAACCCCAGTGGCGAGGGAGGGGGGTACGAGCAGTACTTC CASSLNPSGEGGGYEQYF TRBV27 18 TRBJ2-7 - -
TGTGCCAGCAGAATGGGGGGCGGGGGGGCCGGTGAGCAGTTCTTC CASRMGGGGAGEQFF TRBV27 15 TRBJ2-1 TRBD2 -
TGTGCCAGCAGTTCCTCCCTGGGACAGGTAAACTATGGCTACACCTTC CASSSSLGQVNYGYTF TRBV28 16 TRBJ1-2 TRBD1 -
TGTGCCAGCATAGGAGGGTCCTACAATGAGCAGTTCTTC CASIGGSYNEQFF TRBV11-2 13 TRBJ2-1 - once
TGTGCCAGCAGCTCAAGACAGGGGACCGGGGAGCTGTTTTTT CASSSRQGTGELFF TRBV27 14 TRBJ2-2 TRBD1 -
TGCACCAGCAGCAAGAATGGACAGGGGGTAAGAGTTGGGCATTCACCCCTCCACTTT CTSSKNGQGVRVGHSPLHF TRBV1 19 TRBJ1-6 - -
TGTGCCAGCAGCGTAGATCCTACAGGGATAATGAACGAGCAGTACTTC CASSVDPTGIMNEQYF TRBV9 16 TRBJ2-7 - -
TGCAGCGTTGAATCAGGGTACAATGAGCAGTTCTTC CSVESGYNEQFF TRBV29-1 12 TRBJ2-1 - -
TGTGCCAGCAGCTACGCCGGGACAGGGATCGGCGAGCAGTACTTC CASSYAGTGIGEQYF TRBV7-2 15 TRBJ2-7 TRBD1 few
TGTGCCAGCAACGACCGACAGGGGGCTGGGACTGAAGCTTTCTTT CASNDRQGAGTEAFF TRBV7-2 15 TRBJ1-1 TRBD1 -
TGTGCCTCCATGGGCCAATCCTATAATTCACCCCTCCACTTT CASMGQSYNSPLHF TRBV10-3 14 TRBJ1-6 - -
TGTGCCAGCAGCTTAACGGGACAGAATCGAGAGACCCAGTACTTC CASSLTGQNRETQYF TRBV7-9 15 TRBJ2-5 TRBD1 -
TGTGCCAGTATAGAAGGGCAGGGGGCGAGGTCTGAAGCTTTCTTT CASIEGQGARSEAFF TRBV19 15 TRBJ1-1 TRBD1 -
TGTGCCAGCAGTGGCCGGACAGGGGGAACAGATACGCAGTATTTT CASSGRTGGTDTQYF TRBV6-1 15 TRBJ2-3 TRBD1 -
TGTGCCAGCAGCTTAGTCAGGGGGCTTCGAGAGACCCAGTACTTC CASSLVRGLRETQYF TRBV11-2 15 TRBJ2-5 TRBD1 -
TGTGCCAGCAGCGTGGACAGGGGGCCTTACGAGCAGTACTTC CASSVDRGPYEQYF TRBV7-6 14 TRBJ2-7 TRBD1 -
TGTGCCAGCAGCCCGCGGACAGCTAGCACAGATACGCAGTATTTT CASSPRTASTDTQYF TRBV9 15 TRBJ2-3 - -
TGTGCCAGCAGCGGAGCCCTCTCGGGGGACTACGAGCAGTACTTC CASSGALSGDYEQYF TRBV9 15 TRBJ2-7 - -
TGCGCCAGCAGCCTTTCACAGGGGCTCACAGATACGCAGTATTTT CASSLSQGLTDTQYF TRBV5-1 15 TRBJ2-3 TRBD1 -
TGTGCCAGCAGCTTTGCACGGCCTAAGGGGGGCTACACCTTC CASSFARPKGGYTF TRBV5-6 14 TRBJ1-2 - -
TGTGCCAGCACCCTGACAGGGTTAGGCACCGGGGAGCTGTTTTTT CASTLTGLGTGELFF TRBV27 15 TRBJ2-2 TRBD1 few
TGTGCCAGCAGCCAAGAAAATTTGAGGGGGTTTGCGACAGATACGCAGTATTTT CASSQENLRGFATDTQYF TRBV4-2 18 TRBJ2-3 - -
TGTGCCAGCAGCCTCGGGACAGGGGACACTGAAGCTTTCTTT CASSLGTGDTEAFF TRBV11-2 14 TRBJ1-1 TRBD1 -
TGCGCCAGCAGCCAAGTAAAACTGGGGGCGAGCAATCAGCCCCAGCATTTT CASSQVKLGASNQPQHF TRBV4-1 17 TRBJ1-5 - -
TGTGCCAGCAGCCCGTCGACGGGCTCTGGAAACACCATATATTTT CASSPSTGSGNTIYF TRBV7-9 15 TRBJ1-3 - -
TGCGCCAGCGGCCGACAGGGTACCCCCCTGACTGGGGCCAACGTCCTGACTTTC CASGRQGTPLTGANVLTF TRBV4-1 18 TRBJ2-6 TRBD1 once
TGTGCCAGCAGCTTAGGGACAGGGGGCATCCTTGAAGCTTTCTTT CASSLGTGGILEAFF TRBV7-3 15 TRBJ1-1 TRBD1 -
TGTGCCAGCAGCGTGACAGGAGATAATGAAAAACTGTTTTTT CASSVTGDNEKLFF TRBV5-4 14 TRBJ1-4 - -
TGTGCCAGCAGATATAGCGGGGGGGCAGGTGAGCAGTTCTTC CASRYSGGAGEQFF TRBV11-2 14 TRBJ2-1 TRBD2 -
TGTGCCAGCAACGACAGGGGGCGGCCTAATTACACTGAAGCTTTCTTT CASNDRGRPNYTEAFF TRBV6-6 16 TRBJ1-1 TRBD1 -
TGCGCCAGCAGCCAAACCACAGATTTCTACGAGCAGTACTTC CASSQTTDFYEQYF TRBV4-3 14 TRBJ2-7 - -
TGTGCCAGCAGTGGTAACAGGGCGGCTAATGAAAAACTGTTTTTT CASSGNRAANEKLFF TRBV2 15 TRBJ1-4 - -
TGTGCCAGCAGCTTAGGGACAGGGATGGGCTATGGCTACACCTTC CASSLGTGMGYGYTF TRBV7-6 15 TRBJ1-2 TRBD1 -
TGTGCCAGCAGCTCCCAAGGCGGAGGACAGCCCCAGCATTTT CASSSQGGGQPQHF TRBV7-2 14 TRBJ1-5 - -
TGTGCCAGCAGTGAAGTCGGAGGGAACCAGCCCCAGCATTTT CASSEVGGNQPQHF TRBV2 14 TRBJ1-5 - -
TGTGCCAGTAGTAACCCAGGGGGCCTCACCGGGGAGCTGTTTTTT CASSNPGGLTGELFF TRBV19 15 TRBJ2-2 TRBD1 few
TGTGCCAGCAGCTTGGGGACAGGGGGTTCACCCCTCCACTTT CASSLGTGGSPLHF TRBV7-8 14 TRBJ1-6 TRBD1 once
TGTGCCAGCAGCCCCCTACTAGCGGGGGCCCTCTACGAGCAGTACTTC CASSPLLAGALYEQYF TRBV9 16 TRBJ2-7 TRBD2 -
TGTGCCAGTAGTACGTGGGGACAGGGGAGCAATCAGCCCCAGCATTTT CASSTWGQGSNQPQHF TRBV19 16 TRBJ1-5 TRBD1 -